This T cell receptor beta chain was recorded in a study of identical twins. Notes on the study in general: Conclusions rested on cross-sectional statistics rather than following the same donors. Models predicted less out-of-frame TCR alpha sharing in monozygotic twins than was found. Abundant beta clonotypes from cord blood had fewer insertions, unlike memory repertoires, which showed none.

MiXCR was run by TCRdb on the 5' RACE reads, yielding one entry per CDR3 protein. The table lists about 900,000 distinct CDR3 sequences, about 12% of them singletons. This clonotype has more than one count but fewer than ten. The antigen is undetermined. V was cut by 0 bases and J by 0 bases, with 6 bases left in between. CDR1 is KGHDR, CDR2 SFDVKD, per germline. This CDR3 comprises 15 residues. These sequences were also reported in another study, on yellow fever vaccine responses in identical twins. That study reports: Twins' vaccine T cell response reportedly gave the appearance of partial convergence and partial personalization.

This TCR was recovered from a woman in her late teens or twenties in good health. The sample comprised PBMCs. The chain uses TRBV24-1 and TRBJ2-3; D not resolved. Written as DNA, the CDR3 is TGTGCCACCAGTGATTTGGGTCGTAGCACAGATACGCAGTATTTT. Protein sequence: CATSDLGRSTDTQYF.